This T cell receptor beta chain was profiled in a study of early T cells in non-severe SARS-CoV-2 infection. Study in general: Chains were not paired, and sequencing was done on bulk RNA from unsorted whole blood. The study's findings and limits: Missing private and CD4 specificities, VDJdb matching favored anti-spike CD8 responses.

This clonotype was picked up many times. The target antigen is unknown. V trimming: 8 bases; J trimming: 7 bases; junction bases outside the gene matches: 12. This CDR3 comprises 16 residues. Germline V gives CDR1 LGHDT, CDR2 YNNKEL (reference sequence). Tagging with unique molecular identifiers was applied to individual cDNA molecules. TCRdb used MiXCR to reprocess the 5' RACE reads, holding one entry per CDR3 protein. The sample shows tens of thousands of distinct CDR3 sequences, approximately 5.2% of them seen only once. The sequence came from an adult who was a healthcare worker with PCR-confirmed SARS-CoV-2 infection or an uninfected control (not recorded which). Sequenced: whole blood. The chain joins TRBV3-1 to TRBJ1-4, with 11 bases aligning to TRBD1. In DNA, the CDR3 is TGTGCCAGCCGCGGGGCAAAAGGGACAGGGGGTGAAAAACTGTTTTTT. It is translated as CASRGAKGTGGEKLFF.